This T cell receptor (beta chain) was identified in a study of T cell responses to AZD1222 COVID-19 vaccine. Sequencing used immunoSEQ multiplex PCR; TCRdb keeps in-frame clones, though not all of them. The table shows some 84,000 clones, with approximately 88% occurring only once. Study-level points and caveats: Epitopes outside B.1.351 and B.1.1.7 mutated regions reportedly drew nearly half of spike TCRs.

The CDR3 spans 17 residues. With V trimmed by 2 bases and J by 4 bases, 9 bases remained unmatched. Germline loops: CDR1 SGHAT, CDR2 FQNNGV. About this clone: The antigen is undetermined.

The sequencing here drew on peripheral blood, taken 28 days after the second AZD1222 dose. This sequence joins TRBV11-2 and TRBJ2-1, with 9 bases lining up with TRBD1. The clonotype comes from an adult who received the AZD1222 COVID-19 vaccine. CDR3 loop: CASSLLKQGAVYNEQFF. The CDR3 DNA sequence: TGTGCCAGCAGCTTATTAAAACAGGGGGCAGTTTACAATGAGCAGTTCTTC. Full variable domain (outside the CDR3, taken from reference TRBV11-2 and TRBJ2-1): EAGVAQSPRYKIIEKRQSVAFWCNPISGHATLYWYQQILGQGPKLLIQFQNNGVVDDSQLPKDRFSAERLKGVDSTLKIQPAKLEDSAVYLCASSLLKQGAVYNEQFFGPGTRLTVL.